The 10 T cell receptor beta chains presented below share a single source sample, sequenced in a study of tissue T cells after allogeneic stem cell transplantation. Profiled with immunoSEQ multiplex PCR; TCRdb holds only in-frame clones, not every one. The sample carries some 4,500 clones, under 50% recorded once. Time point in this sample: mouse harvest day 14 after allogeneic transplant. Mouse grafts combined 10^7 T-cell-depleted bone marrow cells with 10^6 splenic CD5+ T cells. The sequenced sample was gut tissue. All receptors come from a female BALB/c mouse given C57BL/6 T cells with graft-versus-host disease after an allogeneic hematopoietic cell transplant.

Comment on this clone: The gene symbols are mouse symbols. The read falls 1 residue short of the CDR3 end, and the missing part is taken from the germline J gene. The chain is built from TRBV23 and TRBJ2-5; TRBD2, the D gene given by the table, was not confirmed from the DNA. The germline gives CDR1 KGHTA, CDR2 FQNQQP. This CDR3 has 14 residues. Partial CDR3 DNA: TGCTCCAGCAGTCCTGGGGGGGCTAGGGACACCCAGTAC. Translating gives CSSSPGGARDTQY. The entire CDR3 reads CSSSPGGARDTQYF.

This clone was detected a few times. The listed genes are named as in mouse. The read stops 1 residue short of the end of the CDR3; the missing end is completed from the germline J gene. V usage is TRBV24 and J usage is TRBJ2-4; no clear D. V was pared by 3 bases and J by 0 bases, with 7 bases between. CDR1 KGHTA and CDR2 FRNEEI come from the germline V gene. This CDR3 is built from 14 residues. The part of the CDR3 DNA that was read is TGTGCCAGCAGTCTTTACAGTAGTCAAAACACCTTGTAC. It is translated as CASSLYSSQNTLY. The full CDR3 protein is CASSLYSSQNTLYF.

As to this clone: Gene names are mouse gene names. The read ends 1 residue shy of where the CDR3 ends; the end is completed using the germline J gene. The chain combines TRBV15 with TRBJ2-7; 8 nucleotides match TRBD2. The CDR3 length is 12 residues. Trimming cost V 6 bases and J 2 bases; bases outside gene matches: 0. From germline, CDR1 is SGHND and CDR2 FRSKSL. Incomplete CDR3 DNA: TGTGCCAGCAGGACTGGGGCCTATGAACAGTAC. Its protein is CASRTGAYEQY. In full, the CDR3 is CASRTGAYEQYF.

Remarks on this clone: Mouse gene names and germline throughout. The read finishes 1 residue shy of the CDR3 end, and the germline J gene is used to complete it. The chain carries TRBV13-2 and TRBJ2-3; 8 bases line up with TRBD1. The CDR3 sequence is 15 residues long. V shed 3 bases and J 3 bases; nucleotides not matched to a gene: 6. Germline loops: CDR1 NNHNN, CDR2 SYGAGS (reference sequence). CDR3 DNA (partial): TGTGCCAGCGGTGCCCAGGGGGCGCAGGCAGAAACGCTGTAT. Its protein product is CASGAQGAQAETLY. The full CDR3 is CASGAQGAQAETLYF.

With respect to this clone: Gene names are mouse gene names. The CDR3 goes on 1 residue after the read ends, and that part is filled in from the germline J gene. The V and J genes are TRBV16 and TRBJ1-3; perhaps TRBD1 as D (5 bases). The CDR3 extends over 14 amino acids. The germline CDR1 and CDR2 sequences are SGHSA and FRNQAP. Trimming removed 5 bases from V and 0 bases from J, with 8 bases in between. The DNA read from the CDR3 is TGTGCAAGCAGCCTCGACAGTTCTGGAAATACGCTCTAT. Translated, it gives CASSLDSSGNTLY. The entire CDR3 reads CASSLDSSGNTLYF.

Only a few counts were recorded for this clone. The germline and genes are mouse ones. Read coverage stops 1 residue before the CDR3 terminus; the germline J gene supplies the remainder. The chain uses TRBV26 and TRBJ1-4, with 9 bases matching TRBD1. Germline V gene lookup returns CDR1 KGHPV and CDR2 FQNQEV (reference sequence). V shed 6 bases and J 5 bases; nucleotides not matched to a gene: 7. The CDR3 contains 15 residues. CDR3 in amino acids: CASSRRDRVNERLFF. CDR3 DNA, as far as it was read: TGTGCCAGCAGCCGCCGGGACAGGGTGAACGAAAGATTATTT.

In regard to this clone: The listed genes are named as in mouse. The read gets to within 1 residue of the CDR3 end, and the germline J gene fills in the rest. This chain links TRBV3 with TRBJ2-3; 10 bases match TRBD2. Germline CDR1 is SNHLY and CDR2 is FYNGKV (reference sequence). V lost 3 bases and J lost 0; bases outside the gene matches: 3. The CDR3 covers 16 residues. CDR3 region: CASSFGLGASAETLYF. Partial CDR3 DNA: TGTGCCAGCAGCTTCGGACTGGGGGCTAGTGCAGAAACGCTGTAT.

This clone was seen only a few times. Mouse gene names and germline throughout. From the germline J gene comes the end of the CDR3, since the read stops 1 residue before it. The J gene is TRBJ2-4, the V gene TRBV23; the DNA was not compared with TRBD2, the D call given in the table. CDR3 size: 14 residues. The germline gives CDR1 KGHTA, CDR2 FQNQQP. The sequenced part of the CDR3 DNA is TGCTCCAGCAGTCAATCTCTGGGGGGAAACACCTTGTAC. Its protein product is CSSSQSLGGNTLY. The full CDR3 sequence reads CSSSQSLGGNTLYF.

On this clone: Mouse germline and gene names are used. The CDR3 end lies 1 residue beyond the end of the read and is filled in from the germline J gene. The rearrangement links TRBV3 to TRBJ1-3; TRBD1 might be the D (6 bases). Germline assignment: CDR1 SNHLY and CDR2 FYNGKV (reference sequence). This CDR3 region has 15 residues. Trimming pared 1 base from V and 2 bases from J, leaving 9 bases between. Incomplete CDR3 DNA: TGTGCCAGCAGCTTAGGGGGGGGGCCTGGAAATACGCTCTAT. This translates into CASSLGGGPGNTLY. In full, the CDR3 reads CASSLGGGPGNTLYF.

On this clone: The gene names given are mouse names. The read ends 1 residue early relative to the CDR3; the germline J gene fills the gap. This chain connects TRBV14 to TRBJ1-1; 7 positions agree with TRBD1. The germline V gene encodes CDR1 SGHDT and CDR2 FRDEAV. Trimming removed 2 bases from V and 1 base from J; junction bases left unmatched: 2. The CDR3 consists of 14 residues. The sequenced part of the CDR3 DNA is TGTGCCAGCAGTTTTGCAGGGGGAAACACAGAAGTCTTC. It translates to CASSFAGGNTEVF. The entire CDR3 is CASSFAGGNTEVFF.